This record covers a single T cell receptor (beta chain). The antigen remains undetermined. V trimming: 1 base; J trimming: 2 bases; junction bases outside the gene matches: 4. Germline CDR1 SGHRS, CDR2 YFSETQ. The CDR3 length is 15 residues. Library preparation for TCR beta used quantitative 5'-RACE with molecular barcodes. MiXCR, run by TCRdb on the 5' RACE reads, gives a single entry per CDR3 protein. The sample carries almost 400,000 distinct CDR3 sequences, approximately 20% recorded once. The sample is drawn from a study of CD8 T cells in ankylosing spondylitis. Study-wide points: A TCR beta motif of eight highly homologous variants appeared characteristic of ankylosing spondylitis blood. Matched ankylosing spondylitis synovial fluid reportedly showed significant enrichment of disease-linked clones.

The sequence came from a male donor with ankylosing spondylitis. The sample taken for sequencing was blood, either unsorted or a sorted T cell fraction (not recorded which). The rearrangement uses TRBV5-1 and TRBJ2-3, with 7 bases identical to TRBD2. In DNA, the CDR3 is TGCGCCAGCAGCTTGTTGCGGGAGCTCACAGATACGCAGTATTTT. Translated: CASSLLRELTDTQYF.